This section outlines one TCR beta chain sequence together with its context. What it binds is not known. At one end the junction does not follow the germline gene, possibly because of a read error. This specimen belongs to a study of T cell responses to AZD1222 COVID-19 vaccine. Findings of the study overall: It was only after the peak T cell response that any repertoires were sampled. Only a handful of people who got AZD1222 tested seropositive at baseline.

Libraries were prepared by immunoSEQ multiplex PCR; TCRdb keeps only in-frame clonotypes and omits some of them. Among around 120,000 clones listed, about 90% were seen once. The CDR3 has 13 amino acids. The V gene's germline CDR1 is SEHNR and CDR2 FQNEAQ (reference sequence). The sample in question was peripheral blood, obtained 28 days after the second AZD1222 dose. This sequence originates from an adult who received the AZD1222 COVID-19 vaccine. The V gene is TRBV7-9, the J gene TRBJ1-1; 8 positions agree with TRBD1. The CDR3 coding sequence is TGTGCCAGCAGCTTAGCGGGCCAGGGGGCGGGGATCTTT. Protein sequence: CASSLAGQGAGIF.